This entry lists 3 T cell receptor beta chains sequenced from one sample in a study of regulatory T cells in long-lasting Graves disease. Arm-PCR of CDR3 regions and iRepertoire HTBI primers were used to build TCR beta libraries. TCRdb independently ran MiXCR on the multiplex PCR reads; one entry per CDR3 protein. Of about 530,000 distinct CDR3 sequences listed, 15% to 20% were seen once; the top ten hold 25%. Time point meaning: newly diagnosed GD, antithyroid drugs for less than 3 months. After RNA was extracted from PBMCs, the TCR library was made from it. The same specimen was also included in a second study, on T cells in Graves' hyperthyroidism and ophthalmopathy.

The material sequenced was peripheral blood mononuclear cells (PBMCs), taken at new diagnosis, from a patient treated with antithyroid drugs. Receptors were obtained from a woman in her forties or fifties with Graves disease.

Details on this clonotype: This may be a read error: a much more frequent sequence differs by one nucleotide. The chain links TRBV11-2 to TRBJ2-1; no clear D gene. The CDR3 has 11 amino acids. CDR1 and CDR2 from the germline V gene are SGHAT and FQNNGV. The CDR3 nucleotides read TGTGCCGGCAGCAGTTTCGATGAGCAGTTCTTC. It codes for CAGSSFDEQFF.

This clonotype has at least ten counts. The chain has TRBV6-1 and TRBJ1-1; 8 bases align to TRBD1. Germline CDR1 is MNHNS and CDR2 is SASEGT. The CDR3 has 14 amino acids. With V trimmed by 6 bases and J by 4 bases, 7 bases remained unmatched. The CDR3 loop is CASRNRGEITEAFF. The CDR3 nucleotides read TGTGCCAGCAGAAACAGGGGGGAGATCACTGAAGCTTTCTTT.

This clonotype turned up a few times. The chain employs TRBV11-2 and TRBJ2-5; TRBD1 is a possible D gene (5 bases). The V and J ends lost 5 bases and 5 bases respectively, with 15 bases between them. The CDR3 loop spans 14 amino acids. Germline V lookup: CDR1 SGHAT, CDR2 FQNNGV. The DNA for the CDR3 is TGTGCCAGCAGCCCTTTAGTAGGGGCGGAGACCCAGTACTTC. It is translated as CASSPLVGAETQYF. The full variable domain, completed using reference TRBV11-2 and TRBJ2-5, is EAGVAQSPRYKIIEKRQSVAFWCNPISGHATLYWYQQILGQGPKLLIQFQNNGVVDDSQLPKDRFSAERLKGVDSTLKIQPAKLEDSAVYLCASSPLVGAETQYFGPGTRLLVL.